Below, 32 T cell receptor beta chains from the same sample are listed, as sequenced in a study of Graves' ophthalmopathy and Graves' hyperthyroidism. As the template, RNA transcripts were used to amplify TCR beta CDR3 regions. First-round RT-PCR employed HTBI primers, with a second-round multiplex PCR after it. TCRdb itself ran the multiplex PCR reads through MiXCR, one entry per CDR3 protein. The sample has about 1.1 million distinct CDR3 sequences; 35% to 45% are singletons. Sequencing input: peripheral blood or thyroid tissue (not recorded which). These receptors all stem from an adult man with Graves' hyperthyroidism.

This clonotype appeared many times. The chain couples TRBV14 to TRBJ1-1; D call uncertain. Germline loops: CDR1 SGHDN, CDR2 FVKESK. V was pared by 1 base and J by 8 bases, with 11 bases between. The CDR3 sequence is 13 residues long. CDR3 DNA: TGTGCCAGCAGCCAAGGTGTCCTCTTGGAAGCTTTCTTT. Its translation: CASSQGVLLEAFF. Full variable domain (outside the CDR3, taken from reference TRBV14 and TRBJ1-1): EAGVTQFPSHSVIEKGQTVTLRCDPISGHDNLYWYRRVMGKEIKFLLHFVKESKQDESGMPNNRFLAERTGGTYSTLKVQPAELEDSGVYFCASSQGVLLEAFFGQGTRLTVV.

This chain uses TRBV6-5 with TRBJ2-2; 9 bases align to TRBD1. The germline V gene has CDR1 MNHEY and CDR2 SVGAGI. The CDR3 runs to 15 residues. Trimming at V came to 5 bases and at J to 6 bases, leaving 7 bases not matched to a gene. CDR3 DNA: TGTGCCAGCAGTAAGGGACAGGGTAGTCCCGGGGAGCTGTTTTTT. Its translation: CASSKGQGSPGELFF.

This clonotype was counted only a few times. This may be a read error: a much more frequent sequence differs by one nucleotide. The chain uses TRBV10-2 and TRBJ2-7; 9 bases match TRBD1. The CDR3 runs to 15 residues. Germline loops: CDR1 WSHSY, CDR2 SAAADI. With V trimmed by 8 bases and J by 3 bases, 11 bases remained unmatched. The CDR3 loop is CASGNTTGGDYEQYF. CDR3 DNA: TGCGCCAGCGGGAATACAACAGGGGGCGACTACGAGCAGTACTTC.

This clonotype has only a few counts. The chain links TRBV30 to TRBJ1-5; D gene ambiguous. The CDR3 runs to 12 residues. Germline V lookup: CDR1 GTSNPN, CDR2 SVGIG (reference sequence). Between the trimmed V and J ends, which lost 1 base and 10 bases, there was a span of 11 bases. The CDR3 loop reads CAWSAGGPPQHF. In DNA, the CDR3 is TGTGCCTGGAGTGCTGGCGGCCCTCCCCAGCATTTT.

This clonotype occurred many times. The CDR3, as DNA: TGTGCCAGCAGACGATCCTACGAGCAGTACTTC. Its protein is CASRRSYEQYF. This sequence joins TRBV12-3 or TRBV12-4 and TRBJ2-7; no clear D. The CDR3 loop spans 11 amino acids. The V end was cut by 6 bases, the J end by 1 base, with 4 bases between.

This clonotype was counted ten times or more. The CDR3 coding sequence is TGTGCCAGTAGTCCAGGACGGAAGGGAGGCTACACCTTC. It is translated as CASSPGRKGGYTF. The V and J genes are TRBV19 and TRBJ1-2; D gene ambiguous. Germline values: CDR1 LNHDA, CDR2 SQIVND (reference sequence). The CDR3 runs 13 residues. Trimming cost V 5 bases and J 8 bases, with 15 bases left between them.

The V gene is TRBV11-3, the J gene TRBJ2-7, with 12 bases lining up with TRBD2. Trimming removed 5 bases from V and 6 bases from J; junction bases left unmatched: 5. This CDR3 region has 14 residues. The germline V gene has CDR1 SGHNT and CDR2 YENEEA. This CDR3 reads CASSQTSGSFEQYF. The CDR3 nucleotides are TGTGCCAGCAGCCAGACTAGCGGGAGTTTCGAGCAGTACTTC.

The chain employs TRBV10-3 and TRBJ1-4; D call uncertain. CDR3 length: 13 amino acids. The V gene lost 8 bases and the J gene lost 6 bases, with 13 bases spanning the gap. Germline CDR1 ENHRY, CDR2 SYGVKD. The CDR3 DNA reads TGTGCCATCGGGCAGAGGGTTGATGAAAAACTGTTTTTT. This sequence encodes CAIGQRVDEKLFF.

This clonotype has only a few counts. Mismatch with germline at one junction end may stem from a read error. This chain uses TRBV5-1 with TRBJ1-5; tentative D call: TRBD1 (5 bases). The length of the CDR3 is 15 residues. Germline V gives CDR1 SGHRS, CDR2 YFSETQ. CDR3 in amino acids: CASSGRKQGNQPQHF. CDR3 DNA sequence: TGTGCCAGCAGCGGGCGAAAACAGGGCAATCAGCCCCAGCATTTT.

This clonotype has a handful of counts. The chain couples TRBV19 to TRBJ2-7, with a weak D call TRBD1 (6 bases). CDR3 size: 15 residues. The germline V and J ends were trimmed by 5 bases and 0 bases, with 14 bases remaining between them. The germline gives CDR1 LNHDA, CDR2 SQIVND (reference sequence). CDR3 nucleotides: TGTGCCAGTAGTGCCGCCGGACAGCACTCCTACGAGCAGTACTTC. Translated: CASSAAGQHSYEQYF.

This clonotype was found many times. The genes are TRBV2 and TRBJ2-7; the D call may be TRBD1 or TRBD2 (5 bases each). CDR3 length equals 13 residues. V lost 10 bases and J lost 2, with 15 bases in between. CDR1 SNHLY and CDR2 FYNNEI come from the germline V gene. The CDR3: CATRRDVTYEQYF. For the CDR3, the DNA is TGTGCCACTCGACGGGACGTTACCTACGAGCAGTACTTC.

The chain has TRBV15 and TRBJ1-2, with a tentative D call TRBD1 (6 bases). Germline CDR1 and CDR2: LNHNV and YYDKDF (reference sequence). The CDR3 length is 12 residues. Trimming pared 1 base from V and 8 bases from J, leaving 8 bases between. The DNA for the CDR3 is TGTGCCACCAGCAGAGGGACAGACGGCTACACCTTC. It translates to CATSRGTDGYTF. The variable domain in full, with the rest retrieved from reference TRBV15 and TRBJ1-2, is DAMVIQNPRYQVTQFGKPVTLSCSQTLNHNVMYWYQQKSSQAPKLLFHYYDKDFNNEADTPDNFQSRRPNTSFCFLDIRSPGLGDTAMYLCATSRGTDGYTFGSGTRLTVV.

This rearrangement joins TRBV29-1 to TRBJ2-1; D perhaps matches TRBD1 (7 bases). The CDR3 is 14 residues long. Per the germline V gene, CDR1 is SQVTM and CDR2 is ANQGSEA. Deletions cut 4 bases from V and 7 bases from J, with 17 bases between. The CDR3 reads CSVGTGQGGNEQFF. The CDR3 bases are TGCAGCGTTGGGACCGGGCAGGGGGGTAATGAGCAGTTCTTC.

CDR3 loop: CAIRPQYSGMSRYEQYF. DNA for the CDR3: TGTGCCATCCGGCCCCAGTACAGTGGGATGTCACGGTACGAGCAGTACTTC. The rearrangement links TRBV10-3 to TRBJ2-7; D uncertain. The V and J ends lost 8 bases and 4 bases respectively, with 27 bases between them. This CDR3 has 17 amino acids. Germline CDR1 is ENHRY and CDR2 is SYGVKD.

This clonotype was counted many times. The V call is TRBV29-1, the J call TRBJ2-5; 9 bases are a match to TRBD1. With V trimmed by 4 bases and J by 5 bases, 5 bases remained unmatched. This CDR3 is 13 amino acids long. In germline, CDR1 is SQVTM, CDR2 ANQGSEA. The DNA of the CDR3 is TGCAGCGTTGCCAAGACAGGGGGGGAGACCCAGTACTTC. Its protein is CSVAKTGGETQYF.

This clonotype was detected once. Here the CDR3 DNA reads TGTGCCAGCAGCTTATGGGAAGGGGAAGGCTACACCTTC. Translation: CASSLWEGEGYTF. The genes are TRBV7-2 and TRBJ1-2; a weak D match, TRBD1 (5 bases). V lost 2 bases, J lost 8 bases, and 12 bases lay in between. Germline V CDR1 and CDR2: SGHTA, FQGNSA. CDR3 length: 13 residues.

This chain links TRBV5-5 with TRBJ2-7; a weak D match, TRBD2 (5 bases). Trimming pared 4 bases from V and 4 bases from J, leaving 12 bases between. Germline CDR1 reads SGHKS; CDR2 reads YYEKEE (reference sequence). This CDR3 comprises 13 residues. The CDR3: CASSRTELYEQYF. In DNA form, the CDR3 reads TGTGCCAGCAGCCGGACTGAGCTTTACGAGCAGTACTTC.

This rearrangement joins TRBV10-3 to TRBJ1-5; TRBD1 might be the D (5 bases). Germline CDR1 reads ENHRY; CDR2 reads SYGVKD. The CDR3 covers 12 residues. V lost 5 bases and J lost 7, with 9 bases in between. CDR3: CAISLQAQPQHF. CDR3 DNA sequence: TGTGCCATCAGTCTACAGGCCCAGCCCCAGCATTTT.

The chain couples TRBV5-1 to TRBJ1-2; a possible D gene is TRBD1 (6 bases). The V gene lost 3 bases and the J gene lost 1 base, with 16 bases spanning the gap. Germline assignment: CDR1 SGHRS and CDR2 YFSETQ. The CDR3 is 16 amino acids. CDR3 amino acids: CASSSPGQSFNYGYTF. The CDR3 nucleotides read TGCGCCAGCAGCTCTCCAGGACAGTCCTTTAACTATGGCTACACCTTC.

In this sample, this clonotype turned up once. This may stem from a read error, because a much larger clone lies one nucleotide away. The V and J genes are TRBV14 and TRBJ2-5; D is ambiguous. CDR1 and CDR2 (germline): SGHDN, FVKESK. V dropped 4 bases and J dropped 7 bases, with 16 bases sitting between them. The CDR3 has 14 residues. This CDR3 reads CASSPFLGSGTQYF. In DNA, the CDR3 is TGTGCCAGCAGCCCCTTCCTGGGGTCGGGGACCCAGTACTTC.

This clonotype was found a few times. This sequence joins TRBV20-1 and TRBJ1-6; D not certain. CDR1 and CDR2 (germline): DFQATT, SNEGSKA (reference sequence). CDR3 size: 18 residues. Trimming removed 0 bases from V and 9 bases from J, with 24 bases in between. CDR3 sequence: CSARDSREQGGSGSPLHF. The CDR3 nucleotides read TGCAGTGCTAGAGATTCAAGGGAGCAAGGCGGTTCGGGTTCACCCCTCCACTTT.

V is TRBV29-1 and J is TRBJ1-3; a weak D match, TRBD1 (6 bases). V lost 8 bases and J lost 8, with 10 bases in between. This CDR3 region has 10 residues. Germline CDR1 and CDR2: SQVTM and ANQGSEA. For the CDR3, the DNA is TGCAGCTTAGCAGGGGACACCATATATTTT. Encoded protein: CSLAGDTIYF.

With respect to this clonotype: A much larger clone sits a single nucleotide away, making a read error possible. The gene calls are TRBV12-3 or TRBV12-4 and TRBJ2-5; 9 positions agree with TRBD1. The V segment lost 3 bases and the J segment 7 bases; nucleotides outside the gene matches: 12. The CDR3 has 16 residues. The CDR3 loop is CASSFSPGQGVGTQYF. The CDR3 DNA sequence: TGTGCCAGCAGTTTCTCCCCGGGACAGGGTGTGGGGACCCAGTACTTC.

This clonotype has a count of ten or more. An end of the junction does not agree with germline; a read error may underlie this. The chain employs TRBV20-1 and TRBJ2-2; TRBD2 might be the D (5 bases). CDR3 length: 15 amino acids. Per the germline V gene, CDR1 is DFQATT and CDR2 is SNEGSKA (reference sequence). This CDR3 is CSARDAGSSTGELFF. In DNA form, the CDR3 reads TGCAGTGCAAGAGACGCGGGCTCAAGCACCGGGGAGCTGTTTTTT.

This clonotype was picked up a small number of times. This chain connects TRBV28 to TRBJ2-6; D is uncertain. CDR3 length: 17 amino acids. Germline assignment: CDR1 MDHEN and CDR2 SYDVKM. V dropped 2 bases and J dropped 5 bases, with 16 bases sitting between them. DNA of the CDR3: TGTGCCAGCAGTTTACCCACGCCGTGGGCTCGGGCCAACGTCCTGACTTTC. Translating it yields CASSLPTPWARANVLTF.

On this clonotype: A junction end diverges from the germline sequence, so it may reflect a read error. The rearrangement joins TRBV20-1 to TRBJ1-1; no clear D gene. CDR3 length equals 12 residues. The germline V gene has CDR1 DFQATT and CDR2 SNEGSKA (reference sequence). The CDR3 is CSAADGNIEAFF. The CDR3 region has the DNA TGCAGTGCTGCGGACGGGAACATTGAAGCTTTCTTT.

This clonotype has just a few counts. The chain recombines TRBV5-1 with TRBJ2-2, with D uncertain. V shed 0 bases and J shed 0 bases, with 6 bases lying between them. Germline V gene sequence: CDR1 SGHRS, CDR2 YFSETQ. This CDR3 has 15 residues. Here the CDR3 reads CASSLDIANTGELFF. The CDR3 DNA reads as TGCGCCAGCAGCTTGGACATAGCGAACACCGGGGAGCTGTTTTTT.

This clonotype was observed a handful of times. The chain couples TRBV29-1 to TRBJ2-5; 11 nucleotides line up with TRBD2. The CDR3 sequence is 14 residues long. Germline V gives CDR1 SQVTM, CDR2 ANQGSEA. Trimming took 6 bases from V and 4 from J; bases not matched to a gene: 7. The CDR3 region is CSVTSGSRGETQYF. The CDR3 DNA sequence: TGCAGCGTCACTAGCGGGAGTAGAGGAGAGACCCAGTACTTC.

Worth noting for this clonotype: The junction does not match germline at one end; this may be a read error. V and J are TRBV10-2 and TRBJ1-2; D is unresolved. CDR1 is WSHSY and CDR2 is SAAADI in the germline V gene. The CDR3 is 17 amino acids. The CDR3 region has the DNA TGTGCCAGCAGCCCTAGGACCCTTAAACCGACTAACTATGGCTACACCTTC. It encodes CASSPRTLKPTNYGYTF.

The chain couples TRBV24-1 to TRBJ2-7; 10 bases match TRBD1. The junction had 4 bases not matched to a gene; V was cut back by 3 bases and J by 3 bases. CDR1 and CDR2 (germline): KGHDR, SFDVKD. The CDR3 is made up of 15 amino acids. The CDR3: CATSDPGTGDYEQYF. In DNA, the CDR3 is TGTGCCACCAGTGATCCCGGGACAGGGGACTACGAGCAGTACTTC.

CDR3 coding DNA: TGTGCCAGCAGTTTTCGGGGGGGGGCAAGCAATCAGCCCCAGCATTTT. It specifies CASSFRGGASNQPQHF. This chain links TRBV12-3 or TRBV12-4 with TRBJ1-5, with D possibly being TRBD1 (6 bases). The CDR3 spans 16 residues. Between the trimmed V and J ends, which lost 3 bases and 1 base, there was a span of 13 bases.

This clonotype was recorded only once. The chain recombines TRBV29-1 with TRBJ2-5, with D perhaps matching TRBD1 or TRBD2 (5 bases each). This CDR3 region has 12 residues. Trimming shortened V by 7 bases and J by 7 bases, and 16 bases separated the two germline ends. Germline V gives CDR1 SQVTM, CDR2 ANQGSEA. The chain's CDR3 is CSAAEGPVTQYF. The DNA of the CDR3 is TGCAGCGCCGCAGAGGGGCCTGTGACCCAGTACTTC.